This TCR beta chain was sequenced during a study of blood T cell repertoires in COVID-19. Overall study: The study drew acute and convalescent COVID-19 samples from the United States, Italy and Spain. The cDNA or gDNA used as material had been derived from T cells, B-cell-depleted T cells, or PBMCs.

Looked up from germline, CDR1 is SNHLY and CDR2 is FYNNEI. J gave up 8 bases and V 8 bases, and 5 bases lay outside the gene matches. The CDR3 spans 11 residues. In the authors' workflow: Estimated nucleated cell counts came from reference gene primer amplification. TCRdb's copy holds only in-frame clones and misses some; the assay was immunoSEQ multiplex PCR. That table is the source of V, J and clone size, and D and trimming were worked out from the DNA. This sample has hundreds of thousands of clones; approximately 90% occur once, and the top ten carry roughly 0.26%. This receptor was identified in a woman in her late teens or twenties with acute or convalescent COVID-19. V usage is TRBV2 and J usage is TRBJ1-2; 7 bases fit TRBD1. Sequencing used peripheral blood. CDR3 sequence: CASGRGQGYTF. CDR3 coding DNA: TGTGCCAGCGGACGGGGACAGGGCTACACCTTC.